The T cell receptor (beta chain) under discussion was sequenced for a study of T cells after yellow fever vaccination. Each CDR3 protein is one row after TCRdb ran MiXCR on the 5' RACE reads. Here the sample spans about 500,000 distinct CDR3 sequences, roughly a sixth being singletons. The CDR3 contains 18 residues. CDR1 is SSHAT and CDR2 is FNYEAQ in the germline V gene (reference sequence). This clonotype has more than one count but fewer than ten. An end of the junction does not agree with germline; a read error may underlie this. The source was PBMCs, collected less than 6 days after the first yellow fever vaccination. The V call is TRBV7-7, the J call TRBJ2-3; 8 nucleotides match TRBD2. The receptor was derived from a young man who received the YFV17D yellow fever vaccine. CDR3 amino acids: CASSLADGLAGSTDTQYF. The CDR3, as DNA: TGTGCTAGCAGCTTAGCGGACGGGCTAGCGGGCTCCACAGATACGCAGTATTTT.